The next 3 T cell receptor beta chains were all read from a single sample in a study of blood T cell repertoires in COVID-19. The assay was immunoSEQ multiplex PCR, and TCRdb's table has in-frame clones only and misses some. The sample lists around 56,000 clones, less than 85% occurring once. The sequencing sample was made of peripheral blood. The receptors shown here come from a woman in her seventies with acute or convalescent COVID-19.

The V gene is TRBV14, the J gene TRBJ2-5; 12 bases map to TRBD2. This CDR3 is built from 18 residues. Germline values: CDR1 SGHDN, CDR2 FVKESK. The V segment lost 0 bases and the J segment 5 bases; nucleotides outside the gene matches: 10. The CDR3 is CASSQDVRLAGDRETQYF. For the CDR3, the DNA is TGTGCCAGCAGCCAAGATGTCAGACTAGCGGGGGATCGGGAGACCCAGTACTTC.

This clone has just a few counts. The rearrangement joins TRBV4-2 to TRBJ2-7; TRBD2 matches at 8 bases. Germline CDR1 is LGHNA and CDR2 is YNFKEQ. This CDR3 region has 12 residues. The junction had 1 base not matched to a gene; V was cut back by 3 bases and J by 6 bases. This chain's CDR3 is CASSHTSGEQYF. The CDR3 DNA is TGTGCCAGCAGCCATACTAGCGGCGAGCAGTACTTC.

The chain links TRBV27 to TRBJ1-6; 7 bases match TRBD1. The V and J ends lost 4 bases and 7 bases, in that order; junction bases with no gene match: 7. The germline V gene encodes CDR1 MNHEY and CDR2 SMNVEV (reference sequence). The CDR3 is made up of 15 amino acids. CDR3 loop: CASSSTGSWNSPLHF. The CDR3 bases are TGTGCCAGCAGTTCGACAGGGAGTTGGAATTCACCCCTCCACTTT.